This T cell receptor beta chain was obtained from a study of OX40 agonist ivuxolimab in advanced cancers. Overall study findings and caveats: The study did not work out the antigen specificity of the expanded peripheral T cells.

The CDR3 length is 13 residues. Germline V gives CDR1 MDHEN, CDR2 SYDVKM. V lost 3 bases and J 3 bases, leaving 9 bases between the germline ends. Clones were read by immunoSEQ multiplex PCR, and TCRdb kept only the in-frame ones, dropping some. The table shows roughly 20,000 clones, with about 87% occurring only once. This clone showed up just once. Its antigen is still unknown. V gene TRBV28 combines with J gene TRBJ2-7; D gene unclear. The clonotype originates from an adult with an advanced solid tumor such as melanoma, head and neck, liver or kidney cancer. The specimen comprised CD4+ or CD8+ T cells sorted from blood, sampled in a trial of the OX40 agonist ivuxolimab. CDR3 DNA: TGTGCCAGCAGTTTGCAGCGTTTCTACGAGCAGTACTTC. Its translation is CASSLQRFYEQYF.